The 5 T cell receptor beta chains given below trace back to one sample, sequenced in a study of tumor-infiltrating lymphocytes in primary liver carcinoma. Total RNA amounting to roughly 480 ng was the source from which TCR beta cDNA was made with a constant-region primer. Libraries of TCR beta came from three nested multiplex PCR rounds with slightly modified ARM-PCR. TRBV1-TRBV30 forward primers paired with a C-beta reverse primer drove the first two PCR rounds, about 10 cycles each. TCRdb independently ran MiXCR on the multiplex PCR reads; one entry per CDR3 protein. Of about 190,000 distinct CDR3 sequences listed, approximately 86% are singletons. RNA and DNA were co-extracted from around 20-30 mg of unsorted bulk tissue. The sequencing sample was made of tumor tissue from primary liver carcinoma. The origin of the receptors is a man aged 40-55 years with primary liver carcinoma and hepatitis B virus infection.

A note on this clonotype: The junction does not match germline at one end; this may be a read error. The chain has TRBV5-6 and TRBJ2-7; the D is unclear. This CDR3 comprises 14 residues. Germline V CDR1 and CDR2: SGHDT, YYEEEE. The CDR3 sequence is CASGFRSRSCEQYF. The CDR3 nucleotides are TGTGCCAGCGGCTTTCGGTCACGGAGCTGCGAGCAGTACTTC.

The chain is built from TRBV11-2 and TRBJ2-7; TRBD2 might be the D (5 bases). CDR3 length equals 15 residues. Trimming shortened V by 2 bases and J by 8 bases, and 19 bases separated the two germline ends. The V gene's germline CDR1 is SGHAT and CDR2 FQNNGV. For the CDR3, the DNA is TGTGCCAGCAGCTTACGATGGTCAGCGGAAAACAAGCAGTACTTC. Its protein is CASSLRWSAENKQYF.

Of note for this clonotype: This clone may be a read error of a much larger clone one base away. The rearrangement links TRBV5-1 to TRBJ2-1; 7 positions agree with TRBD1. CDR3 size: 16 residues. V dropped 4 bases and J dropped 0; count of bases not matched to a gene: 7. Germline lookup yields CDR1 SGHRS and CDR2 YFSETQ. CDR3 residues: CASSIETGSSYNEQFF. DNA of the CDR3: TGCGCCAGCAGCATTGAGACAGGGAGCTCCTACAATGAGCAGTTCTTC.

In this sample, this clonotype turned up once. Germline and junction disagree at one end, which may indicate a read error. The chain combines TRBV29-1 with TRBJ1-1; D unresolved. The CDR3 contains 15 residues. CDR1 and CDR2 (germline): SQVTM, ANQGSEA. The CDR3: CTVPPGWGMNTEAFF. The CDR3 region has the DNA TGCACCGTTCCCCCTGGATGGGGTATGAACACTGAAGCTTTCTTT.

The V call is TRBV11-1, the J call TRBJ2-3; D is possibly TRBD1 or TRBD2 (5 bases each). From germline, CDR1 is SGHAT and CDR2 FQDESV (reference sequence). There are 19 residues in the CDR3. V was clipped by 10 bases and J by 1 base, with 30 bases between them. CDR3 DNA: TGTGCCACCATCTCTGGGGGAAGCTCTGTTGGAGTCCGCACAGATACGCAGTATTTT. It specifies CATISGGSSVGVRTDTQYF.